These 8 T cell receptor beta chains were all obtained from the same sample, sequenced in a study of identical twins. TCRdb reprocessed the 5' RACE reads via MiXCR and lists one record per CDR3 protein. The sample records about 390,000 distinct CDR3 sequences, about 10% being singletons. Specimen: naive T cells sorted from blood. The receptors come from a woman in her 50s in good health.

This clonotype was seen only a few times. The chain couples TRBV12-3 or TRBV12-4 to TRBJ2-1, with TRBD2 matching over 7 bases. Trimming at V came to 5 bases and at J to 1 base, leaving 11 bases not matched to a gene. The CDR3 is 17 amino acids. CDR3 bases: TGTGCCAGCAGTCCTCTACTAGCGTTGGGTTCCTACAATGAGCAGTTCTTC. Translated, it gives CASSPLLALGSYNEQFF.

V gene TRBV27 combines with J gene TRBJ2-3; D unclear. Germline V gives CDR1 MNHEY, CDR2 SMNVEV (reference sequence). V shed 6 bases and J shed 1 base, with 17 bases lying between them. The CDR3 has 16 amino acids. The CDR3 loop reads CASRHDGYSGTDTQYF. DNA of the CDR3: TGTGCCAGCAGACATGATGGGTATTCCGGCACAGATACGCAGTATTTT.

This clonotype was seen a handful of times. The chain is built from TRBV10-3 and TRBJ2-7, with 14 bases matching TRBD2. The CDR3 runs to 15 residues. The V segment lost 2 bases and the J segment 6 bases; nucleotides outside the gene matches: 3. Germline-derived CDR1 and CDR2 are ENHRY and SYGVKD. The CDR3 sequence: CAISEPGLAGAEQYF. In DNA, the CDR3 is TGTGCCATCAGTGAGCCGGGACTAGCGGGAGCCGAGCAGTACTTC.

Ten or more counts support this clonotype. This chain uses TRBV3-1 with TRBJ1-5; D ambiguous. CDR1 is LGHDT, CDR2 YNNKEL, per germline (reference sequence). Deletions cut 0 bases from V and 6 bases from J, with 6 bases between. This CDR3 comprises 13 residues. CDR3 DNA sequence: TGTGCCAGCAGCCAAGAAAGATTTCAGCCCCAGCATTTT. It encodes CASSQERFQPQHF.

The chain uses TRBV4-2 and TRBJ2-1; 10 bases are shared with TRBD2. V trimming: 4 bases; J trimming: 8 bases; junction bases outside the gene matches: 8. The germline V gene has CDR1 LGHNA and CDR2 YNFKEQ. The CDR3 totals 15 residues. DNA for the CDR3: TGTGCCAGCAGCCCCTCTAGCGGGAGTGGATATGAGCAGTTCTTC. It translates to CASSPSSGSGYEQFF.

The V call is TRBV6-5, the J call TRBJ2-7; TRBD2 might be the D (7 bases). The CDR3 runs to 15 residues. The V and J ends lost 1 base and 4 bases respectively, with 14 bases between them. The V gene's germline CDR1 is MNHEY and CDR2 SVGAGI. CDR3: CASSYLKGGAYEQYF. The DNA of the CDR3 is TGTGCCAGCAGTTACTTAAAAGGGGGGGCTTACGAGCAGTACTTC.

J is TRBJ2-2 and V is TRBV12-3 or TRBV12-4, with 11 bases aligning to TRBD2. The CDR3 has 18 residues. V shed 6 bases, J shed 0 bases, and the junction held 9 bases outside the gene matches. The CDR3 loop is CASSPGTSGLANTGELFF. The CDR3 nucleotides are TGTGCCAGCAGCCCCGGGACTAGCGGCCTCGCGAACACCGGGGAGCTGTTTTTT.

There are a few counts of this clonotype. The V call is TRBV12-3 or TRBV12-4, the J call TRBJ1-4; D is unclear. V was trimmed by 6 bases and J by 8 bases, leaving 13 bases between them. CDR3 size: 13 residues. The CDR3 nucleotides are TGTGCCAGCAGATCTCGTCGTGGGGAAAAACTGTTTTTT. This codes for CASRSRRGEKLFF.